These T cell receptor beta chains were read from a single sample in a study of cytomegalovirus exposure and HLA in healthy donors. The data were produced by immunoSEQ multiplex PCR, yet TCRdb's version contains in-frame clones alone and is incomplete. The table lists approximately 86,000 clones, just over 70% of them singletons, with approximately 8.2% in the top ten. Material: PBMCs. These receptors were obtained from a man aged 55 to 69 in good health and CMV-seronegative. CDR3s include the opening cysteine and the closing phenylalanine or tryptophan. D genes are given only for firm matches. Part of the rows lack a size; the others show once, few, many or a class for expanded clones.

CASSQGQGAGYTF,TGTGCCAGCAGTCAAGGACAGGGGGCGGGCTACACCTTC,TRBD1,TRBJ1-2,TRBV6-6,-
CASSPPGQGLYGYTF,TGTGCCAGCAGTCCCCCGGGACAGGGGCTCTATGGCTACACCTTC,TRBD1,TRBJ1-2,TRBV27,-
CASTFNTEAFF,TGTGCCAGCACTTTTAACACTGAAGCTTTCTTT,-,TRBJ1-1,TRBV7-9,-
CASSFVAGGNNEQFF,TGCGCCAGCAGCTTTGTAGCGGGAGGGAACAATGAGCAGTTCTTC,TRBD2,TRBJ2-1,TRBV5-1,once
CASSQIGTSGFYEQYF,TGTGCCAGCAGTCAAATCGGGACTAGCGGGTTCTACGAGCAGTACTTC,TRBD2,TRBJ2-7,TRBV28,-
CASSPTLAGNTEAFF,TGTGCCAGCAGCCCAACCCTGGCGGGTAACACTGAAGCTTTCTTT,-,TRBJ1-1,TRBV7-9,-
CASSLLASGKYEQYF,TGTGCCAGCAGTTTATTGGCTAGCGGGAAATACGAGCAGTACTTC,TRBD2,TRBJ2-7,TRBV27,few
CASSKLAGSYNEQFF,TGTGCCAGTAGTAAACTAGCGGGATCCTACAATGAGCAGTTCTTC,TRBD2,TRBJ2-1,TRBV19,-
CASSRGQGAYQPQHF,TGTGCCAGTAGTAGAGGACAGGGGGCATATCAGCCCCAGCATTTT,TRBD1,TRBJ1-5,TRBV19,-
CSVAHDRVNYGYTF,TGCAGCGTGGCACACGACAGGGTTAACTATGGCTACACCTTC,TRBD1,TRBJ1-2,TRBV29-1,-
CASSAEKTSTDTQYF,TGTGCCAGCAGTGCCGAAAAGACTAGCACAGATACGCAGTATTTT,-,TRBJ2-3,TRBV6-4,-
CASKGETGAGELFF,TGCGCCAGCAAAGGGGAAACAGGGGCCGGGGAGCTGTTTTTT,TRBD1,TRBJ2-2,TRBV5-1,few
CASSMPGSTDTQYF,TGTGCCAGTAGTATGCCCGGGAGCACAGATACGCAGTATTTT,-,TRBJ2-3,TRBV19,-
CSVEGTGDTEAFF,TGCAGCGTTGAGGGGACAGGGGACACTGAAGCTTTCTTT,TRBD1,TRBJ1-1,TRBV29-1,-
CASSYGNSPLHF,TGTGCCAGCAGCTACGGGAATTCACCCCTCCACTTT,-,TRBJ1-6,TRBV14,-
CASSPLQGGELFF,TGTGCCAGCAGCCCATTACAGGGTGGGGAGCTGTTTTTT,-,TRBJ2-2,TRBV7-6,few
CASSLVGGLAGAETQYF,TGCGCCAGCAGCTTGGTGGGGGGACTAGCGGGAGCGGAGACCCAGTACTTC,TRBD2,TRBJ2-5,TRBV5-1,-
CASSASSEQYF,TGTGCCAGCAGCGCCTCTAGCGAGCAGTACTTC,-,TRBJ2-7,TRBV2,-
CASSLAGGRYGYTF,TGTGCCAGCAGCTTGGCAGGGGGACGGTATGGCTACACCTTC,TRBD1,TRBJ1-2,TRBV5-4,few
CASSERQGVGGTQYF,TGTGCCAGCAGTGAAAGACAGGGGGTAGGAGGAACGCAGTATTTT,TRBD1,TRBJ2-3,TRBV6-1,-
CSARHQAEAFF,TGCAGTGCTAGACACCAGGCTGAAGCTTTCTTT,-,TRBJ1-1,TRBV20-1,few
CASSVGQAGGNYNEQFF,TGTGCCAGCAGCGTAGGGCAAGCGGGGGGGAACTACAATGAGCAGTTCTTC,TRBD2,TRBJ2-1,TRBV9,once
CASGRQNNEQFF,TGTGCCAGCGGAAGACAGAATAATGAGCAGTTCTTC,-,TRBJ2-1,TRBV11-3,-
CASSSFRTSRDTIYF,TGTGCCAGCAGTTCCTTCCGGACAAGTAGGGACACCATATATTTT,-,TRBJ1-3,TRBV28,-
CASSLDQMNTEAFF,TGTGCCAGCAGCTTGGATCAGATGAACACTGAAGCTTTCTTT,-,TRBJ1-1,TRBV5-4,-
CASSPNPPLETQYF,TGCGCCAGCAGCCCTAACCCGCCCCTAGAGACCCAGTACTTC,-,TRBJ2-5,TRBV5-1,-
CASKTGLAAYEQYF,TGTGCCAGCAAAACGGGACTAGCGGCCTACGAGCAGTACTTC,TRBD2,TRBJ2-7,TRBV2,-
CASSQQLAGSSYEQYF,TGTGCCAGCAGCCAGCAACTAGCGGGATCCTCCTACGAGCAGTACTTC,TRBD2,TRBJ2-7,TRBV4-2,-